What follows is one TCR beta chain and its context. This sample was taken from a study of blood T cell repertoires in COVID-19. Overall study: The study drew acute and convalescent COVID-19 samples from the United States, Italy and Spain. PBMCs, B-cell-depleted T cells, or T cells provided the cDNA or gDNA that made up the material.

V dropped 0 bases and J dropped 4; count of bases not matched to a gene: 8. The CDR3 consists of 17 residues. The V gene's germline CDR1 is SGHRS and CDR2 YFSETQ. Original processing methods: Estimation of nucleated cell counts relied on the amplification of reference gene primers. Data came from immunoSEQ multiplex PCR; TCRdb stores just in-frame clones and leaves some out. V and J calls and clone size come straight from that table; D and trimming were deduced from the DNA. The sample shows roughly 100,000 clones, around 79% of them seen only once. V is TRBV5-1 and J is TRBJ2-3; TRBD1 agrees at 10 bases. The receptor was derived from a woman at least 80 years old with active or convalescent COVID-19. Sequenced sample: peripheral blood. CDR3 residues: CASSLGNAGTGADTQYF. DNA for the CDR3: TGCGCCAGCAGCTTGGGGAACGCCGGGACAGGGGCAGATACGCAGTATTTT.